A selection of T cell receptor beta chains follows, all from one sample in a study of T-cell memory formation after mild COVID-19. TCRdb processed the 5' RACE reads anew with MiXCR; each CDR3 protein has one entry. The sample yields fewer than 650,000 distinct CDR3 sequences, approximately 15% seen once. The sample taken for sequencing was PBMCs or a T cell subset sorted from them (not recorded which). These receptors all stem from an adult woman who had mild COVID-19 (a few samples of this study predate the infection). Cell type and time point are not known. The CDR3 runs from the conserved cysteine through the conserved F or W. A D gene is named only where the DNA matches it firmly. Clone size is given for some rows only: seen once, a few or many times, or a class if the clone is expanded.

v_call,j_call,d_call,clone_size,cdr3_length,cdr3_aa,cdr3_nt
TRBV19,TRBJ2-7,-,-,12,CASRSRVEEQYF,TGTGCCAGTAGATCGAGGGTAGAGGAGCAGTACTTC
TRBV9,TRBJ2-1,TRBD2,many,17,CASSVGTSGDPYNEQFF,TGTGCCAGCAGCGTAGGGACTAGCGGGGATCCCTACAATGAGCAGTTCTTC
TRBV24-1,TRBJ2-1,-,few,12,CATSDISHEQFF,TGTGCCACCAGTGATATATCCCATGAGCAGTTCTTC
TRBV9,TRBJ2-3,-,few,15,CASSPRAFSTDTQYF,TGTGCCAGCAGCCCACGGGCCTTTAGCACAGATACGCAGTATTTT
TRBV7-3,TRBJ2-3,-,-,15,CASSRAGSSTDTQYF,TGTGCCAGCAGCCGGGCGGGGTCTAGCACAGATACGCAGTATTTT
TRBV10-3,TRBJ2-1,TRBD2,-,16,CAISGTSGGARNEQFF,TGTGCCATCAGTGGGACTAGCGGGGGGGCAAGGAATGAGCAGTTCTTC
TRBV7-2,TRBJ2-3,TRBD1,few,15,CASSHLGQGTDTQYF,TGTGCCAGCAGTCATCTAGGACAGGGCACAGATACGCAGTATTTT
TRBV10-3,TRBJ2-1,-,-,13,CAISKDVYNEQFF,TGTGCCATCAGCAAAGACGTCTACAATGAGCAGTTCTTC
TRBV18,TRBJ2-7,-,few,13,CASSPRQARDQYF,TGTGCCAGCTCACCACGACAGGCTCGAGATCAGTACTTC
TRBV9,TRBJ1-2,-,-,16,CASSVAYVTGDYGYTF,TGTGCCAGCAGCGTAGCTTATGTGACGGGAGACTATGGCTACACCTTC
TRBV4-2,TRBJ2-5,TRBD2,-,16,CASSPGTGRATETQYF,TGTGCCAGCAGCCCAGGAACCGGGAGGGCCACAGAGACCCAGTACTTC
TRBV7-3,TRBJ2-1,-,-,14,CASSFSNSYNEQFF,TGTGCCAGCAGCTTCTCTAACTCCTACAATGAGCAGTTCTTC
TRBV19,TRBJ2-4,TRBD1,-,17,CASSIRRDRDARNIQYF,TGTGCCAGTAGTATAAGGCGGGACAGGGATGCGAGAAACATTCAGTACTTC
TRBV12-3/TRBV12-4,TRBJ1-6,-,many,13,CASSPDRDSPLHF,TGTGCCAGCAGTCCGGACAGAGATTCACCCCTCCACTTT
TRBV7-9,TRBJ1-1,-,-,16,CASSSSRDLDLAEAFF,TGTGCCAGCAGCTCAAGCCGGGATCTCGATTTGGCTGAAGCTTTCTTT
TRBV20-1,TRBJ1-1,-,few,14,CSATKAGSHTEAFF,TGCAGTGCTACGAAGGCAGGGTCTCACACTGAAGCTTTCTTT
TRBV6-5,TRBJ2-1,TRBD2,-,15,CASSYTSGSRNEQFF,TGTGCCAGCAGTTATACTAGCGGGAGCCGGAATGAGCAGTTCTTC
TRBV7-9,TRBJ2-5,TRBD1,-,15,CASSYPTGNQETQYF,TGTGCCAGCAGCTACCCGACAGGGAACCAAGAGACCCAGTACTTC
TRBV4-1,TRBJ2-2,-,-,16,CASSQDTRGDTGELFF,TGCGCCAGCAGCCAAGACACCAGGGGGGACACCGGGGAGCTGTTTTTT
TRBV11-3,TRBJ2-1,TRBD1,few,16,CASSTFTPGQGVKQFF,TGTGCCAGCAGCACCTTCACCCCGGGACAGGGCGTAAAGCAGTTCTTC
TRBV25-1,TRBJ1-6,-,-,16,CASSGMIGSPNSPLHF,TGTGCCAGCAGTGGGATGATAGGGTCTCCTAATTCACCCCTCCACTTT
TRBV4-1,TRBJ2-1,-,-,14,CASSHPGGRNEQFF,TGCGCCAGCAGCCATCCAGGCGGGCGAAATGAGCAGTTCTTC
TRBV24-1,TRBJ2-3,TRBD1,-,14,CATGDRGPIDTQYF,TGTGCCACCGGCGACAGGGGGCCAATAGATACGCAGTATTTT
TRBV6-5,TRBJ1-2,TRBD1,-,18,CASSYSGTGALGGYGYTF,TGTGCCAGCAGTTATTCCGGGACAGGGGCGCTGGGGGGCTATGGCTACACCTTC
TRBV4-1,TRBJ2-2,-,-,17,CASSQDREAGKAGELFF,TGCGCCAGCAGCCAAGATCGTGAGGCAGGGAAGGCCGGGGAGCTGTTTTTT
TRBV5-1,TRBJ2-1,-,few,15,CASSFGDRAYNEQFF,TGCGCCAGCAGCTTCGGGGACCGCGCCTACAATGAGCAGTTCTTC
TRBV9,TRBJ1-1,-,-,13,CASSPYRNTEAFF,TGTGCCAGCAGCCCCTACAGGAACACTGAAGCTTTCTTT
TRBV20-1,TRBJ2-1,-,few,15,CSAPPGPISSGEQFF,TGCAGTGCACCTCCGGGACCGATAAGCTCGGGGGAGCAGTTCTTC
TRBV28,TRBJ2-7,-,few,16,CASSLQVVGPQAEQYF,TGTGCCAGCAGTTTACAGGTTGTGGGCCCCCAGGCCGAGCAGTACTTC
TRBV6-2/TRBV6-3,TRBJ2-3,TRBD2,-,18,CASSYAGGILIGTDTQYF,TGTGCCAGCAGTTACGCGGGGGGGATTTTGATTGGCACAGATACGCAGTATTTT
TRBV7-9,TRBJ2-3,-,-,12,CASTPWGDTQYF,TGTGCCAGCACCCCGTGGGGGGATACGCAGTATTTT
TRBV27,TRBJ1-1,TRBD1,-,14,CASSVQGADTEAFF,TGTGCCAGCAGTGTACAGGGGGCGGACACTGAAGCTTTCTTT
TRBV20-1,TRBJ2-3,-,-,14,CSARRRLGRDTQYF,TGCAGTGCTAGAAGACGGCTCGGGCGAGATACGCAGTATTTT
TRBV25-1,TRBJ2-6,-,-,16,CASNGWGASGANVLTF,TGTGCCAGCAATGGGTGGGGGGCGTCTGGGGCCAACGTCCTGACTTTC
TRBV6-2/TRBV6-3,TRBJ1-1,TRBD1,-,15,CASSAQRGQGTEAFF,TGTGCCAGCAGTGCCCAGAGGGGACAGGGTACTGAAGCTTTCTTT
TRBV3-1,TRBJ2-5,TRBD2,few,18,CASSQEAGASGVRETQYF,TGTGCCAGCAGCCAAGAGGCTGGGGCTAGCGGGGTCCGGGAGACCCAGTACTTC
TRBV6-1,TRBJ1-4,-,-,14,CATLGSFPYEKLFF,TGTGCCACCCTAGGGAGCTTCCCTTATGAAAAACTGTTTTTT
TRBV15,TRBJ1-5,-,-,14,CATSHPGHNQPQHF,TGTGCCACCAGCCATCCGGGACACAATCAGCCCCAGCATTTT
TRBV7-2,TRBJ2-1,-,many,14,CASSFFRGGREQFF,TGTGCCAGCAGCTTTTTCAGGGGAGGACGTGAGCAGTTCTTC
TRBV12-3/TRBV12-4,TRBJ2-7,TRBD2,once,14,CASSRGGVTYEQYF,TGTGCCAGCAGCCGCGGGGGGGTCACCTACGAGCAGTACTTC
TRBV7-2,TRBJ2-5,-,few,15,CASSLALGGGKTQYF,TGTGCCAGCAGCTTAGCGCTCGGTGGGGGGAAGACCCAGTACTTC
TRBV4-2,TRBJ2-3,-,few,14,CASSQGGVADTQYF,TGTGCCAGCAGCCAAGGGGGTGTGGCAGATACGCAGTATTTT
TRBV20-1,TRBJ2-2,TRBD1,few,14,CSAPSYRGTGELFF,TGCAGTGCTCCATCGTACAGGGGAACCGGGGAGCTGTTTTTT
TRBV7-2,TRBJ1-5,TRBD1,-,15,CASSLGGAGGQPQHF,TGTGCCAGCAGCTTAGGGGGGGCAGGGGGACAGCCCCAGCATTTT
TRBV7-9,TRBJ1-5,-,-,16,CASSHKTRDGNQPQHF,TGTGCCAGCAGCCATAAGACCCGGGATGGCAATCAGCCCCAGCATTTT
TRBV6-5,TRBJ2-2,-,-,14,CASSVTSSAGELFF,TGTGCCAGCAGTGTAACGAGCAGCGCCGGGGAGCTGTTTTTT
TRBV7-2,TRBJ2-7,-,-,14,CASSLGRLQYEQYF,TGTGCCAGCAGCTTAGGCAGGCTGCAATACGAGCAGTACTTC
TRBV5-4,TRBJ2-7,-,-,14,CASSLDWQHYEQYF,TGTGCCAGCAGCTTGGATTGGCAGCACTACGAGCAGTACTTC
TRBV30,TRBJ2-2,TRBD2,few,16,CAWSVGLAGLTGELFF,TGTGCCTGGAGTGTCGGACTAGCGGGACTCACCGGGGAGCTGTTTTTT
TRBV11-2,TRBJ2-6,-,-,16,CASNSLRPSGANVLTF,TGTGCCAGCAATTCTCTCCGGCCGTCTGGGGCCAACGTCCTGACTTTC
TRBV7-8,TRBJ2-1,TRBD2,-,14,CASTSGRADNEQFF,TGTGCCAGTACTAGCGGGAGAGCTGACAATGAGCAGTTCTTC
TRBV25-1,TRBJ2-5,TRBD2,few,17,CASSEVPGLAGDETQYF,TGTGCCAGCAGTGAAGTCCCGGGACTAGCGGGAGATGAGACCCAGTACTTC
TRBV24-1,TRBJ2-1,TRBD2,-,19,CATSDFALDRGSLRNEQFF,TGTGCCACCAGTGATTTTGCTCTAGACCGCGGGAGTCTAAGGAATGAGCAGTTCTTC
TRBV5-1,TRBJ1-2,-,-,14,CASSFGDSLYGYTF,TGCGCCAGCAGCTTTGGAGACAGCCTCTATGGCTACACCTTC
TRBV7-6,TRBJ1-2,-,-,15,CASSPTSLGDYGYTF,TGTGCCAGCAGCCCCACGTCTTTGGGCGACTATGGCTACACCTTC
TRBV15,TRBJ2-3,TRBD2,-,17,CATSRESSGASTDTQYF,TGTGCCACCAGCAGGGAAAGTAGCGGGGCTAGCACAGATACGCAGTATTTT
TRBV7-2,TRBJ2-1,-,-,19,CASSLRVSGGRSSYNEQFF,TGTGCCAGCAGCTTACGGGTTAGTGGGGGCCGGAGCTCCTACAATGAGCAGTTCTTC
TRBV6-5,TRBJ2-7,-,-,15,CASSYSGTVHNEQYF,TGTGCCAGCAGTTACTCAGGGACGGTGCATAACGAGCAGTACTTC
TRBV6-4,TRBJ2-1,-,few,14,CASRISSSYNEQFF,TGTGCCAGCAGAATCTCCAGCTCCTACAATGAGCAGTTCTTC